The next 20 T cell receptor beta chains were all read from a single sample in a study of Tregs in tolerant kidney transplant recipients. Repertoires were generated with immunoSEQ multiplex PCR, while TCRdb's copy carries only in-frame clones and drops some. Of 100,000 to 120,000 clones listed, 90% are singletons. This specimen consisted of CD4+ T cells from blood, obtained before the transplant. These receptors all come from a human donor who received a combined kidney and bone marrow transplant.

CDR3 sequence reads: CASSRQGNQPQHF. In DNA, the CDR3 is TGTGCCAGCAGCCGACAGGGGAATCAGCCCCAGCATTTT. The chain couples TRBV6-5 to TRBJ1-5; 8 bases line up with TRBD1. V was clipped by 6 bases and J by 4 bases; unmatched bases: 2. Germline loops: CDR1 MNHEY, CDR2 SVGAGI. The CDR3 consists of 13 residues.

This chain uses TRBV5-8 with TRBJ2-2; D gene uncertain. The CDR3 loop spans 15 amino acids. The V and J ends lost 0 bases and 1 base respectively, with 7 bases between them. Germline-derived CDR1 and CDR2 are SGHTS and YDEGEE. CDR3 loop: CASSLAIRNTGELFF. For the CDR3, the DNA is TGTGCCAGCAGCTTGGCGATTAGGAACACCGGGGAGCTGTTTTTT.

The V call is TRBV10-1, the J call TRBJ1-4, with 8 bases matching TRBD1. Germline V gene data show CDR1 as WNHNN and CDR2 as SYGVQD (reference sequence). The CDR3 is made up of 16 amino acids. J was trimmed by 5 bases and V by 4 bases; bases with no gene match: 9. This CDR3 reads CASSGWVAGGNEKLFF. DNA of the CDR3: TGCGCCAGCAGTGGGTGGGTCGCAGGGGGCAATGAAAAACTGTTTTTT.

The rearrangement joins TRBV10-3 to TRBJ1-5; no definite D call. Trimming took 3 bases from V and 0 from J, leaving 6 bases between them. This CDR3 has 14 amino acids. CDR1 is ENHRY and CDR2 is SYGVKD in the germline V gene. In DNA form, the CDR3 reads TGTGCCATCAGTGATCAGGTTAGCAATCAGCCCCAGCATTTT. It specifies CAISDQVSNQPQHF.

The chain couples TRBV2 to TRBJ2-3; TRBD2 is a possible D gene (6 bases). In germline, CDR1 is SNHLY, CDR2 FYNNEI. Trimming stripped 5 bases from V and 6 bases from J, with 12 bases between. This CDR3 is built from 13 residues. CDR3 in amino acids: CASSTRGDDTQYF. The CDR3 bases are TGTGCCAGCAGTACCCGCGGGGACGATACGCAGTATTTT.

The J gene is TRBJ2-5, the V gene TRBV18; 7 bases match TRBD1. V lost 2 bases and J lost 4; bases outside the gene matches: 7. The CDR3 is made up of 15 amino acids. Germline values: CDR1 KGHSH, CDR2 LQKENI. This chain's CDR3 is CASSPSQGRAETQYF. In DNA form, the CDR3 reads TGTGCCAGCTCACCATCACAGGGGAGAGCAGAGACCCAGTACTTC.

The table lists this clone with a count of one. The V call is TRBV5-6, the J call TRBJ1-4; no clear D. Germline lookup yields CDR1 SGHDT and CDR2 YYEEEE. This CDR3 has 14 amino acids. V dropped 4 bases and J dropped 4 bases, with 11 bases sitting between them. CDR3 DNA: TGTGCCAGCAGCCCTGGGCTGGTTAATGAAAAACTGTTTTTT. Residues: CASSPGLVNEKLFF.

This chain links TRBV28 with TRBJ1-2; D remains ambiguous. Trimming left V 3 bases short and J 6 bases short, with 11 bases between. This CDR3 has 13 residues. Germline CDR1 and CDR2: MDHEN and SYDVKM. CDR3 loop: CASSLSRGNGYTF. CDR3 coding DNA: TGTGCCAGCAGTTTGTCGCGGGGAAATGGCTACACCTTC.

This chain joins TRBV6-1 and TRBJ2-5; D uncertain. This CDR3 region has 13 residues. Trimming cost V 5 bases and J 2 bases, with 9 bases left between them. Per germline, CDR1 MNHNS and CDR2 SASEGT. Here the CDR3 DNA reads TGTGCCAGCAGTACGGAGAGGCAAGAGACCCAGTACTTC. It yields the protein CASSTERQETQYF.

This chain joins TRBV6-5 and TRBJ1-3; D perhaps matches TRBD1 (5 bases). Germline lookup yields CDR1 MNHEY and CDR2 SVGAGI. V was shortened by 7 bases and J by 1 base, with 14 bases between the two germline ends. The CDR3 totals 15 residues. Written as DNA, the CDR3 is TGTGCCAGCACCGCGGGGCTTTGGTCTGGAAACACCATATATTTT. This sequence encodes CASTAGLWSGNTIYF.

The rearrangement joins TRBV6-5 to TRBJ2-5, with D uncertain. V lost 6 bases, J lost 2 bases, and 10 bases lay in between. Germline V gene sequence: CDR1 MNHEY, CDR2 SVGAGI. This CDR3 contains 13 residues. The CDR3 spells CASSPEEQETQYF. CDR3 nucleotide sequence: TGTGCCAGCAGCCCCGAGGAGCAAGAGACCCAGTACTTC.

The chain combines TRBV4-1 with TRBJ2-2; 8 bases fit TRBD2. The germline CDR1 and CDR2 sequences are MGHRA and YSYEKL. The V segment lost 3 bases and the J segment 0 bases; nucleotides outside the gene matches: 6. The CDR3 spans 17 residues. For the CDR3, the DNA is TGCGCCAGCAGCCACAGCAGCGGGGGAGCGAACACCGGGGAGCTGTTTTTT. Amino acids: CASSHSSGGANTGELFF.

This clone appeared a single time. The chain links TRBV5-1 to TRBJ1-2; 7 positions agree with TRBD1. V lost 5 bases, J lost 8 bases, and 18 bases stayed unmatched. Per the germline V gene, CDR1 is SGHRS and CDR2 is YFSETQ. CDR3 size: 16 residues. DNA of the CDR3: TGCGCCAGCAGTTCCTTTCGGGACAGCCTACGGAGAGGCTACACCTTC. This codes for CASSSFRDSLRRGYTF.

The V and J genes are TRBV20-1 and TRBJ1-1, with D tentatively TRBD1 (5 bases). CDR3 length: 11 amino acids. V lost 6 bases and J 8 bases, leaving 13 bases between the germline ends. The V gene's germline CDR1 is DFQATT and CDR2 SNEGSKA (reference sequence). The CDR3 region is CSARDSREAFF. The CDR3 coding sequence is TGCAGTGCGCGAGACAGCAGGGAAGCTTTCTTT.

The CDR3 sequence is CASSFGGTSGQETQYF. The DNA for the CDR3 is TGTGCCAGCAGCTTCGGGGGGACTAGCGGACAAGAGACCCAGTACTTC. V usage is TRBV2 and J usage is TRBJ2-5, with 11 bases lining up with TRBD2. The CDR3 has 16 residues. Germline-derived CDR1 and CDR2 are SNHLY and FYNNEI. V gave up 6 bases and J gave up 2 bases; unmatched junction bases: 8.

The chain combines TRBV5-6 with TRBJ1-1; no reliable D call. Trimming stripped 4 bases from V and 0 bases from J, with 13 bases between. This CDR3 spans 15 amino acids. Germline CDR1 and CDR2: SGHDT and YYEEEE. This chain's CDR3 is CASSLRRTLNTEAFF. CDR3 in DNA: TGTGCCAGCAGCCTTCGAAGAACTCTGAACACTGAAGCTTTCTTT.

V gene TRBV2 combines with J gene TRBJ2-1, with 12 bases lining up with TRBD2. Germline V gene lookup returns CDR1 SNHLY and CDR2 FYNNEI. After removal of 6 bases from V and 7 bases from J, the junction contained 4 bases not matched to a gene. The CDR3 extends over 14 amino acids. CDR3 nucleotide sequence: TGTGCCAGCAGACCGACTAGCGGGGGTAATGAGCAGTTCTTC. It encodes CASRPTSGGNEQFF.

The chain has TRBV6-5 and TRBJ1-1; 7 bases agree with TRBD1. The CDR3 loop spans 14 amino acids. V dropped 6 bases and J dropped 4; count of bases not matched to a gene: 8. Germline V gene sequence: CDR1 MNHEY, CDR2 SVGAGI. Here the CDR3 reads CASSLGGGGTEAFF. CDR3 sequence (DNA): TGTGCCAGCAGCCTAGGGGGCGGCGGCACTGAAGCTTTCTTT.

The V and J genes are TRBV2 and TRBJ2-7, with 8 bases lining up with TRBD1. CDR3 length equals 14 residues. Germline loops: CDR1 SNHLY, CDR2 FYNNEI. With 6 bases clipped from V and 0 bases from J, the junction kept 4 bases outside the gene matches. The CDR3 spells CASRGDRNSYEQYF. The CDR3 DNA is TGTGCCAGCAGGGGGGACAGGAACTCCTACGAGCAGTACTTC.

V is TRBV25-1 and J is TRBJ2-3, with TRBD2 matching 7 bases. The CDR3 totals 15 residues. J was trimmed by 6 bases and V by 1 base; bases with no gene match: 7. Germline CDR1 reads MGHDK; CDR2 reads SYGVNS. CDR3 in DNA: TGTGCCAGCAGTGAATTAATAGGCGGGGGTGATACGCAGTATTTT. Translating it yields CASSELIGGGDTQYF.